This T cell receptor beta chain was documented in a study of blood T cell repertoires in COVID-19. Under the authors' procedure: Amplification of reference gene primers was used by the study to estimate nucleated cell counts. TCRdb keeps only in-frame clones here, not all; method: immunoSEQ multiplex PCR. The DNA gave D and trimming, while V, J and clone size come from that table. The data contain nearly 350,000 clones, about nine tenths of them seen just once; the ten biggest clones take up more than 5.5%. Germline V gene sequence: CDR1 SGHDT, CDR2 YYEEEE. The V end lost 2 bases, the J end lost 4 bases, and 6 bases lay between the germline ends. The CDR3 covers 12 residues.

This TCR was sampled from a woman aged 70 to 79 with COVID-19, enrolled during active disease. Sequencing input: peripheral blood. The genes are TRBV5-6 and TRBJ1-2; D is undetermined. The CDR3 DNA is TGTGCCAGCAGCTTCTCCTTCTATGGCTACACCTTC. Its protein product is CASSFSFYGYTF. Drawing the rest from reference TRBV5-6 and TRBJ1-2, the complete variable domain is DAGVTQSPTHLIKTRGQQVTLRCSPKSGHDTVSWYQQALGQGPQFIFQYYEEEERQRGNFPDRFSGHQFPNYSSELNVNALLLGDSALYLCASSFSFYGYTFGSGTRLTVV.